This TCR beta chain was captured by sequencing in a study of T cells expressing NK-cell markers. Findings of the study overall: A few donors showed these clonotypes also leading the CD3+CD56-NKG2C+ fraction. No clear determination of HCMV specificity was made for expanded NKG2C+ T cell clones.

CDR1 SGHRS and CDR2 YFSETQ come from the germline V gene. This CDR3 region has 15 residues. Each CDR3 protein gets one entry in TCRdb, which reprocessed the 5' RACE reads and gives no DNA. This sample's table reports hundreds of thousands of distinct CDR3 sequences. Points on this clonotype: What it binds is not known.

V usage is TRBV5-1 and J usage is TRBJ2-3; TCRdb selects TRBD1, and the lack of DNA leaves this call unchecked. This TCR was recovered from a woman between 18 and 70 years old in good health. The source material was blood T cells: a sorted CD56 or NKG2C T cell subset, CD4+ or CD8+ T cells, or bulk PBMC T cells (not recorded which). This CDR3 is CASRPGTESTDTQYF.